The T cell receptor (beta chain) described here comes from a study of cytomegalovirus exposure and HLA in healthy donors. Overall study findings and caveats: Later analysis suggested most CMV-associated TCR beta chains were HLA-restricted.

The CDR3 sequence is 13 residues long. Germline-derived CDR1 and CDR2 are LNHNV and YYDKDF (reference sequence). The study ran its PCR with 60 Vbeta and 13 Jbeta primers. The authors' processing: Later work found 74 million or so unique TCR beta chains, with roughly 11 million shared. This table comes from immunoSEQ multiplex PCR, and its TCRdb copy is limited to in-frame clones, with some not included. That table supplies the V and J calls and clone size; D and trimming were determined from the DNA. This sample contains approximately 190,000 clones. With regard to this clone: The target antigen is unknown. A read error may account for a junction end that differs from germline.

Material for sequencing was PBMCs. The clonotype originates from a boy younger than 18 in good health and CMV-seronegative. The J gene is TRBJ2-2, the V gene TRBV15; D possibly corresponds to TRBD2 (5 bases). The CDR3 DNA is TGTGCCACCAGCAATTTAGCTACCGGGGAGCTGCTTTTT. It codes for CATSNLATGELLF.